This T cell receptor (beta chain) was sequenced in a study of shared clonotypes between healthy human individuals. Profiled with immunoSEQ multiplex PCR; TCRdb holds only in-frame clones, not every one. The repertoire includes some 1,600,000 clones, 95% to 99% of them detected once, and around 0.45% sits in the top ten. V was shortened by 4 bases and J by 4 bases, with 11 bases between the two germline ends. Germline V gives CDR1 MDHEN, CDR2 SYDVKM. The CDR3 runs to 13 residues. This clone was seen only once. The J gene is TRBJ2-7, the V gene TRBV28; D ambiguous. The specimen sequenced was naive CD4+ T cells sorted from blood. Subset given: CD45RA+ positively selected. The TCR was taken from a man aged 25-45 years in good health. The CDR3 nucleotides read TGTGCCAGCAGTTACCAGCCGCCGTACGAGCAGTACTTC. Its translation: CASSYQPPYEQYF. The whole variable domain, remainder taken from reference TRBV28 and TRBJ2-7, is DVKVTQSSRYLVKRTGEKVFLECVQDMDHENMFWYRQDPGLGLRLIYFSYDVKMKEKGDIPEGYSVSREKKERFSLILESASTNQTSMYLCASSYQPPYEQYFGPGTRLTVT.